This T cell receptor beta chain is drawn from a study of shared clonotypes between healthy human individuals (dated by TCRdb to 2019 to 2021). At the level of the whole study: Three men and a couple of women, aged 18 to 49 years, made up the cohort. Per donor, three plates each were used for CD4 naive and CD4 memory, two for CD8 naive, and one for CD8 memory. To estimate repertoire size and how much clonotypes are shared between individuals, the study performed deep sequencing of blood TCR repertoires from five healthy adults. Between about 0.8 and 9 billion PBMCs per donor were obtained by leukapheresis. Different laboratories and diverse techniques were used to prepare libraries and sequence TCR repertoires, to increase sequencing depth and limit assay-specific biases. General findings and caveats noted by the study authors: Even with the large sequencing depth, rarefaction of the sorted-subset datasets indicated that sequencing was incomplete. Pairwise subsampling led to the expectation that sequencing depth would affect the degree of clonotype sharing among donors. When several donors were compared, the shared fraction of clonotypes was 5% to 6.5% for naive CD4, approximately 3.3% for naive CD8, more than 2% for memory CD4, and 0.35% to 0.4% for memory CD8. Sampling was limited to blood, and TCR repertoires in tissue likely differ from TCR repertoires in blood. Naive subsets generally had larger estimated clonotype richness than memory subsets. Compared with non-shared clonotypes, the clonotypes found in all four sorted-subset donors had higher generation probabilities. The small number of donors limited the genetic and exposure-history diversity represented.

CD8 naive samples were CD45RO-negative cells positively selected for CCR7, giving a CD45RA+CCR7+ population that excluded TemRA cells. The donors were healthy, HIV-negative adults who had no recently reported acute infections or vaccinations. Every donor was a Caucasian adult living in Nashville, Tennessee, USA. Blood was obtained by leukapheresis, after which PBMCs were separated by Ficoll-Histopaque density gradient centrifugation and cryopreserved in liquid nitrogen vapor phase. Purity and quantity of every magnetically sorted T cell population were checked by analytical flow cytometry. From each sorted fraction, genomic DNA was isolated and quantified by UV absorbance on a Nanodrop 2000c. In the case of this clone: It lacks a known antigen. No base quality values were provided; no much bigger clone lies one nucleotide off.

Using the deep immunoSEQ assay, multiplex PCR amplified TCR CDR3 regions from genomic DNA. Extracted genomic DNA from each cell subset was spread evenly across all wells of several immunoSEQ 96-well plates, with each plate serving as a replicate. For sorted subsets, roughly 200 ng genomic DNA, equal to tens of thousands of T cell genomes, was loaded into each replicate PCR. The purified libraries were quantified using a Qubit 3.0 fluorometer, sized with a Bioanalyzer 2100, and then quantified again using the KAPA Library Quantification kit. Every immunoSEQ 96-well plate was sequenced on a dedicated single-read 150-cycle Illumina NextSeq 550 flow cell. The paper's data handling went like this. The immunoSEQ output contained only junctional sequences without quality scores, so filtering could not match that applied to full-length reads. To assign V/J genes and CDR3, sequences were annotated against IMGT germline references using PyIR, a Python wrapper for IgBLAST v1.9. Reads with weak V/J assignments (E-value above 1e-6), missing CDR3, stop codons, out-of-frame junctions, or ambiguous translated residues were removed. V3J clonotypes were defined as sequences sharing the same inferred V gene, J gene, and CDR3 amino acid sequence. Percentage overlap between repertoires was computed as shared unique clonotypes divided by the size of the smaller repertoire. RTK rarefaction, the Chao1 estimator, and Recon v2.1 estimates of unobserved clonotypes were used to assess repertoire richness. OLGA was used to compute generation probabilities for all TCRbeta clonotypes that the gDNA method yielded from a few donors. TCRdb re-hosts the immuneACCESS table, in-frame sequences only. Its copies lack some clones; in the studies checked, an unresolved V gene accounts for under half of them, and the cause for the rest is not known. The V and J calls and clone size are taken from that table; D and trimming were inferred from the DNA. Within this sample are about 2 million clones, with about 95% of them counted one time only. The ten most abundant clones make up 1.2% of the sample.

Its CDR3 holds 13 amino acids, cysteine through phenylalanine. The CDR3 DNA has 39 bases and is translated from base 1. Per the germline V gene (reference sequence), SGHNT is the CDR1 and YYREEE is the CDR2. The trim is 8 bases for V and 2 bases for J, with a gap of 12 bases between the germline ends. This TCR derives from a man between 18 and 35 years old in good health. Sequencing used naive CD8+ T cells sorted from blood. The cell subset or site label of this sample denotes: CD45RA+CCR7+. This sequence uses TRBV5-4 and TRBJ2-3; the D gene remains uncertain. This receptor has the CDR3 CASGSHPTDTQYF. DNA sequence: TGTGCCAGTGGGTCTCACCCCACAGATACGCAGTATTTT.